This TCR beta chain stems from a study of T cells after posttransplantation cyclophosphamide. From germline, CDR1 is MNHEY and CDR2 SVGAGI. After removal of 6 bases from V and 5 bases from J, the junction contained 6 bases not matched to a gene. The CDR3 is 14 residues long. Study conclusions and caveats: Later blood repertoires were often dominated by clones from the donor CD8+ memory compartment.

To note about this clone: Antigen specificity is unknown.

The assay was immunoSEQ multiplex PCR, and TCRdb's table has in-frame clones only and misses some. This sample carries some 14,000 clones, about four fifths of them seen once, and the ten largest clones take more than 0.95%. Sequenced sample: memory CD4+ T cells sorted from PBMCs. The sequence was collected from a man aged 50 to 59. This chain links TRBV6-5 with TRBJ1-3; TRBD1 matches 8 bases. CDR3 residues: CASRPGQGRNTIYF. CDR3 in DNA: TGTGCCAGCAGACCCGGACAGGGTAGAAACACCATATATTTT.